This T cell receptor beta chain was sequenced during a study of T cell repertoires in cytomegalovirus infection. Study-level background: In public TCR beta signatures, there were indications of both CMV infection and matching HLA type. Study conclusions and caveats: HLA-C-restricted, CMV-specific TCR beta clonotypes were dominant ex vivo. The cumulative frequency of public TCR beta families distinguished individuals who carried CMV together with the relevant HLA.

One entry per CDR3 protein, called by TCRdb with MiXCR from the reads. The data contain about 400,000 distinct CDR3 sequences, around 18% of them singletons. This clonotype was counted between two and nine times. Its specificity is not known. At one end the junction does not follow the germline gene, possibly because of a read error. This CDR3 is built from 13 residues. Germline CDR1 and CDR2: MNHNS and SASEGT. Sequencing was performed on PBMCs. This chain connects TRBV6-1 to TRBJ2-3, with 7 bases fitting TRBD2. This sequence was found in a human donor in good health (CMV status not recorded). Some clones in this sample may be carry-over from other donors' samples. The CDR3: CASSEVGEGHGRF. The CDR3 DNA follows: TGTGCCAGCAGTGAAGTTGGGGAGGGGCACGGACGCTTT.